Given below is one T cell receptor (beta chain) in context. Its antigen is unknown. This sample is drawn from a study of cytomegalovirus exposure and HLA in healthy donors. Study outcomes and limitations: Most CMV-associated TCR beta chains were later found to appear HLA-restricted. A link between a missense DCLRE1C variant and TCR beta V- and J-gene trimming emerged from a later analysis. For most TCR beta V segments, an earlier analysis put the productive rate at about 87% or about 30% of the time.

V was shortened by 4 bases and J by 6 bases, with 14 bases between the two germline ends. Per the germline V gene, CDR1 is SGHRS and CDR2 is YFSETQ. This CDR3 spans 14 amino acids. The primer mix had 60 Vbeta and 13 Jbeta primers. TCRdb keeps only in-frame clones here, not all; method: immunoSEQ multiplex PCR. Altogether 130,000 to 150,000 clones are present, around 76% being singletons, with the ten largest covering less than 3.5%. Donors likely had unrecorded immune exposures despite being nominally healthy when sampled. This receptor was obtained from a male donor in good health and CMV-seronegative. The rearrangement uses TRBV5-1 and TRBJ2-1, with a tentative D call TRBD2 (5 bases). Input material: PBMCs. The CDR3 coding sequence is TGCGCCAGCAGCCGAATTAGCGTTCGCAATGAGCAGTTCTTC. Amino acid sequence: CASSRISVRNEQFF.